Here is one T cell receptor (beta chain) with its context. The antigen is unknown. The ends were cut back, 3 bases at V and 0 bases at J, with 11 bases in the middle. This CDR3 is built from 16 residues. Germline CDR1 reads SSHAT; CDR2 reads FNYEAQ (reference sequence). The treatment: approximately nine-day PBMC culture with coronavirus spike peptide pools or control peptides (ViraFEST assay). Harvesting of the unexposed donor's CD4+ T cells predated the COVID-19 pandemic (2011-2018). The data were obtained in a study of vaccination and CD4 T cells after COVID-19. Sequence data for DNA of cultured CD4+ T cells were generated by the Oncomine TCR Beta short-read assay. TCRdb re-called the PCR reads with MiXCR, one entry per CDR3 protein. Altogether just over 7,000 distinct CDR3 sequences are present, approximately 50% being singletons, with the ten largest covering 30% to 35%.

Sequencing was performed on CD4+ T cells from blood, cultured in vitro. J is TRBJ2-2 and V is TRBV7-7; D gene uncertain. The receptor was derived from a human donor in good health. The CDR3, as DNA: TGTGCCAGCAGCTTGCTACACACTGCGAACACCGGGGAGCTGTTTTTT. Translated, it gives CASSLLHTANTGELFF.